The T cell receptor (beta chain) described here comes from a study of blood T cell repertoires in COVID-19. Here immunoSEQ multiplex PCR was the method, and the copy in TCRdb shows in-frame clones only, minus some. The sample records around 90,000 clones, around 90% being singletons. V lost 0 bases and J lost 5; bases outside the gene matches: 9. This CDR3 spans 16 amino acids. Germline V gives CDR1 SGHRS, CDR2 YFSETQ. V gene TRBV5-1 combines with J gene TRBJ2-5, with 8 bases that match TRBD2. This TCR came from a male donor with acute or convalescent COVID-19. The sequencing input was peripheral blood. In nucleotides, the CDR3 is TGCGCCAGCAGCTTGGGTTCCGGGACTAGGTGGGAGACCCAGTACTTC. Its protein is CASSLGSGTRWETQYF.